The entry that follows covers one T cell receptor (beta chain) sequence. Its cognate antigen has yet to be identified. Nothing much larger sits one base from this clone, and base qualities are not available. One collaborating source in Seattle enrolled patients while the patients were actively infected and followed the patients over time throughout the course of disease. Whole blood was collected in K2EDTA tubes by collaborating institutions according to the institutions' own protocols. Collaborator samples were shipped for TCRbeta analysis as frozen whole blood, isolated PBMCs, or DNA extracted from either sample type. This record comes from a study of blood T cell repertoires in COVID-19 (dated by TCRdb to 2020 to 2022). At the level of the whole study: Collaborator samples came from the United States, Italy and Spain and covered acute and convalescent phases of COVID-19. The prospective study material was composed of cDNA or gDNA derived from T cells, B-cell-depleted T cells, or PBMCs. Deeply sampled blood TCRbeta repertoires from subjects exposed to, actively infected with, or recovered from COVID-19 were included in the dataset. The repertoires were released in a freely available public database meant as a resource for research on the immune response to SARS-CoV-2. Samples came from the ongoing ImmuneRACE study (first 160 participants) plus 1,254 subjects from 6 global collaborators. The sample metadata nearly always contained a de-identified subject ID, COVID-19 status, age in years and sex. Where HLA class I and class II types were available, the types were taken from metadata supplied by the sample provider, not from assay-based typing.

Broad study findings and their caveats: The quantity of clinical and demographic metadata differed by source and by participant and was supplied without curation.

TCRbeta CDR3 regions were amplified from genomic DNA using the immunoSEQ Assay, a bias-controlled multiplex PCR. Processing in the source paper ran as follows. The number of nucleated cells in each sample was estimated by amplification of reference gene primers within the assay. To quantify the absolute abundance of each unique TCRbeta CDR3 rearrangement, sequence reads were collapsed and filtered. For each sample, productive Simpson clonality was calculated as the square root of Simpson's diversity index across productive rearrangements. TCRdb took over this immuneACCESS table, retaining in-frame rearrangements with V and J assigned. Such tables are incomplete; in checked studies, under half of the missing clones stem from an unresolved V gene, and the remainder is unexplained. The D gene and trimming were derived from the DNA, and the V and J assignments and clone size from that table. In this sample the table shows about 200,000 clones, around nine tenths of which occur a single time. The ten top clones hold over 15% of the sample.

Its CDR3 holds 16 amino acids, cysteine through phenylalanine. Only the CDR3 DNA is retained, 48 bases long and in frame from the first base. CDR1 and CDR2, looked up from the germline V gene (reference sequence), are MNHNY and SVGAGI. Trimming removed 6 bases from V and 2 bases from J, leaving 19 bases between the germline ends. The sample was peripheral blood. The sequence derives from a man aged 50-60 years with COVID-19, enrolled during active disease. Recombination linked TRBV6-6 to TRBJ1-1; TRBD1 is perhaps the D gene, given 5 matching bases. The CDR3 protein is CASRSTGTVANTEAFF. The DNA sequence reads TGTGCCAGCAGGAGTACAGGAACGGTTGCTAACACTGAAGCTTTCTTT.